This TCR beta chain is from a study of Graves' ophthalmopathy and Graves' hyperthyroidism. Beta-chain TCR CDR3 regions were amplified from RNA transcripts. Second-round multiplex PCR came after a first-round RT-PCR that employed HTBI primers. TCRdb reprocessed the multiplex PCR reads via MiXCR and lists one record per CDR3 protein. The sample has 600,000 to 950,000 distinct CDR3 sequences, approximately 40% seen once; the top ten hold approximately 46%. Germline lookup yields CDR1 MGHDK and CDR2 SYGVNS. With 5 bases clipped from V and 4 bases from J, the junction kept 4 bases outside the gene matches. The CDR3 contains 13 residues.

This chain links TRBV25-1 with TRBJ1-2, with TRBD1 identical over 7 bases. The sequenced sample was peripheral blood. The sequence came from an adult man with Graves' ophthalmopathy. CDR3 nucleotides: TGTGCCAGCAGTCGGGACAGCCTCTATGGCTACACCTTC. Translated: CASSRDSLYGYTF.